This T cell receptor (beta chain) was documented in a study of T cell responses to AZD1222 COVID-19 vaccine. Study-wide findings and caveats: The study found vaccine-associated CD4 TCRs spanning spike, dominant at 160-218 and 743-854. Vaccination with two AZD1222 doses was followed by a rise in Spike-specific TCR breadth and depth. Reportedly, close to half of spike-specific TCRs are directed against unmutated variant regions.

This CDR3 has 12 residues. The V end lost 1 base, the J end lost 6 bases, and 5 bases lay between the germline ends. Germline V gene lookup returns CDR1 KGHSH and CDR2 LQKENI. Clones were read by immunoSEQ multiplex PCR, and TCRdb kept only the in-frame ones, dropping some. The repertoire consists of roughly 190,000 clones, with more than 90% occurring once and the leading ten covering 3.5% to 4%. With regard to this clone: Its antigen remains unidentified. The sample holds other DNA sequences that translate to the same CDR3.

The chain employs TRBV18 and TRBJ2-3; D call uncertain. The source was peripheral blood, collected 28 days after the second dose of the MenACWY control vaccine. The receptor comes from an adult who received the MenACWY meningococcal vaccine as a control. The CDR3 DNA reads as TGTGCCAGCTCACCACTGGGCGATACGCAGTATTTT. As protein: CASSPLGDTQYF.